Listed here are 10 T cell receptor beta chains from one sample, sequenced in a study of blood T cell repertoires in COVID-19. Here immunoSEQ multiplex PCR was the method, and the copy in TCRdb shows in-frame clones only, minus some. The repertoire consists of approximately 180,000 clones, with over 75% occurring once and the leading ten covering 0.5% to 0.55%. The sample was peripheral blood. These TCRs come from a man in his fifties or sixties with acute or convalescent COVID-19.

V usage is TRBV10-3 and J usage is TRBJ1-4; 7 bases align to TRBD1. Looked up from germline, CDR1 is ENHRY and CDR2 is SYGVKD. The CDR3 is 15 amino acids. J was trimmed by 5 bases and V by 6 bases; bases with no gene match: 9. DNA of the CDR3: TGTGCCATCAGCCAAACCGGGACAGAGAATGAAAAACTGTTTTTT. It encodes CAISQTGTENEKLFF.

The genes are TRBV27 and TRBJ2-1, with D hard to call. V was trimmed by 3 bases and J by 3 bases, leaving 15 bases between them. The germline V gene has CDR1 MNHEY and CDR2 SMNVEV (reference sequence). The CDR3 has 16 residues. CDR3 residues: CASSFNRVTFYNEQFF. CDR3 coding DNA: TGTGCCAGCAGTTTTAACAGAGTAACTTTCTACAATGAGCAGTTCTTC.

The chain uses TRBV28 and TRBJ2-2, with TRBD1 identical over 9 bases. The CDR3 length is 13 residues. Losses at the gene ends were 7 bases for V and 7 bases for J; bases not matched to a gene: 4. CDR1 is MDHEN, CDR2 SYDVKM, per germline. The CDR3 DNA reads TGTGCCAGCACAACAGGGGGCGGCGGGGAGCTGTTTTTT. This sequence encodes CASTTGGGGELFF. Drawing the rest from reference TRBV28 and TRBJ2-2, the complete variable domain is DVKVTQSSRYLVKRTGEKVFLECVQDMDHENMFWYRQDPGLGLRLIYFSYDVKMKEKGDIPEGYSVSREKKERFSLILESASTNQTSMYLCASTTGGGGELFFGEGSRLTVL.

CDR3 coding DNA: TGTGCCAGCTCACACAACAGGGGGTCGACTAATGAAAAACTGTTTTTT. Translating it yields CASSHNRGSTNEKLFF. This chain joins TRBV18 and TRBJ1-4; TRBD1 matches 8 bases. J gave up 2 bases and V 4 bases, and 6 bases lay outside the gene matches. Germline CDR1 reads KGHSH; CDR2 reads LQKENI. This CDR3 is built from 16 residues. The full variable domain, in which reference TRBV18 and TRBJ1-4 provide the parts outside the CDR3, is NAGVMQNPRHLVRRRGQEARLRCSPMKGHSHVYWYRQLPEEGLKFMVYLQKENIIDESGMPKERFSAEFPKEGPSILRIQQVVRGDSAAYFCASSHNRGSTNEKLFFGSGTQLSVL.

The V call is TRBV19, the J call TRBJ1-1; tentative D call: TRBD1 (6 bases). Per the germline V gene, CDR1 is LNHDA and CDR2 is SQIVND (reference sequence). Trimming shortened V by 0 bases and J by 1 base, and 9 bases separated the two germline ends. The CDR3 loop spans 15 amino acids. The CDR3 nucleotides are TGTGCCAGTAGTATAGATGGGACATCGAACACTGAAGCTTTCTTT. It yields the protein CASSIDGTSNTEAFF.

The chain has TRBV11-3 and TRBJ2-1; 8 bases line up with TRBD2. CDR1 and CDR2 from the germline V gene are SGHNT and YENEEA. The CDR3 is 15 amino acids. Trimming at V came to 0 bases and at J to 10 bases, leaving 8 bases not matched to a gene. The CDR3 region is CASSLDSGLAREQFF. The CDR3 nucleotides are TGTGCCAGCAGCTTAGATTCCGGACTAGCTCGGGAGCAGTTCTTC. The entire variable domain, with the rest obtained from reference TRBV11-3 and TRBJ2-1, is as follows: EAGVVQSPRYKIIEKKQPVAFWCNPISGHNTLYWYLQNLGQGPELLIRYENEEAVDDSQLPKDRFSAERLKGVDSTLKIQPAELGDSAVYLCASSLDSGLAREQFFGPGTRLTVL.

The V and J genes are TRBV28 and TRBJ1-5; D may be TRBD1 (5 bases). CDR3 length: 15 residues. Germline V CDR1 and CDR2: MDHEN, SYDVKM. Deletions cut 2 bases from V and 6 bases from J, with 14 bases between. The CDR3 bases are TGTGCCAGCAGTTTAGCCGGCGGGGCACGTCAGCCCCAGCATTTT. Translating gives CASSLAGGARQPQHF.

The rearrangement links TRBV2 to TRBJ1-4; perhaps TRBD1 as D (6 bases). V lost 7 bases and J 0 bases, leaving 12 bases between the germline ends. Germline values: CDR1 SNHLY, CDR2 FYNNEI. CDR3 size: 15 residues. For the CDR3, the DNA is TGTGCCAGCAAGTGGACAGCCGCAACTAATGAAAAACTGTTTTTT. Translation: CASKWTAATNEKLFF.

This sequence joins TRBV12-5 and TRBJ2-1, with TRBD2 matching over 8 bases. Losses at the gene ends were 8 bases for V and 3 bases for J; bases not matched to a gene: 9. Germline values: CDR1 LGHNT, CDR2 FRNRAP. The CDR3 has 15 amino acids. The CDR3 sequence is CASSSGSTFYNEQFF. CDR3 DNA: TGTGCTAGTAGCAGCGGGAGTACCTTCTACAATGAGCAGTTCTTC.

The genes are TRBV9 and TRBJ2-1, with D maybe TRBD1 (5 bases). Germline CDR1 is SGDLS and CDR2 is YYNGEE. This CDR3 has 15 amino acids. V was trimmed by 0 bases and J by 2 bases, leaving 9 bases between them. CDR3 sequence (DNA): TGTGCCAGCAGCGTAGGCGAAGGGGCCTACAATGAGCAGTTCTTC. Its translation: CASSVGEGAYNEQFF.